Detailed here is one TCR beta chain. The sample originates from a study of blood T cell repertoires in COVID-19. Study summary: The cDNA or gDNA used as material had been derived from T cells, B-cell-depleted T cells, or PBMCs.

In the authors' workflow: Counts of nucleated cells, estimated from reference gene primer amplification, were obtained. Sequencing was performed with immunoSEQ multiplex PCR; in TCRdb, only in-frame clones are kept and a portion is missing. V, J and clone size reflect that table, while D and trimming were determined from the DNA. The profile shows more than 300,000 clones, about 90% of them singletons. The receptor comes from a woman in her 70s with COVID-19, enrolled during active disease. Material for sequencing was peripheral blood.

Here the CDR3 reads CASGIGQGVGGNTIYF. CDR3 bases: TGTGCTAGTGGTATCGGACAGGGGGTCGGTGGAAACACCATATATTTT. J is TRBJ1-3 and V is TRBV12-5; TRBD1 matches at 10 bases. The ends lost 5 bases at V and 3 bases at J; junction bases unmatched: 7. Looked up from germline, CDR1 is LGHNT and CDR2 is FRNRAP. CDR3 size: 16 residues.